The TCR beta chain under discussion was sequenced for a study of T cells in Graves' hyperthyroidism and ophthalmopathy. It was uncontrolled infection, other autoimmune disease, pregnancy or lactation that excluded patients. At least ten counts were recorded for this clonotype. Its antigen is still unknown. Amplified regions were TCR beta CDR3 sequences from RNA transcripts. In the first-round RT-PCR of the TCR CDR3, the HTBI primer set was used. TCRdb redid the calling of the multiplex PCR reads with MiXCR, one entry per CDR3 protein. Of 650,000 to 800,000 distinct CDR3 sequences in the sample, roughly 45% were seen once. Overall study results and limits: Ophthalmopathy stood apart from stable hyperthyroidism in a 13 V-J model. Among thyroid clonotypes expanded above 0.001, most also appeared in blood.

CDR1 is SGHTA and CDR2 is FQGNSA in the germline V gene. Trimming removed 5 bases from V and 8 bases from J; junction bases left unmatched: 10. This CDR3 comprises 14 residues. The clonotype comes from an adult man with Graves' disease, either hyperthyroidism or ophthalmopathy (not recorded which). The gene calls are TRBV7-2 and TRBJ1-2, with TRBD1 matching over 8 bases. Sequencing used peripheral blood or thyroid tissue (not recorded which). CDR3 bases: TGTGCCAGCAGCCTCGGGGACAGGCCGGGAGGCTACACCTTC. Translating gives CASSLGDRPGGYTF. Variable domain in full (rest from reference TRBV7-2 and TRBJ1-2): GAGVSQSPSNKVTEKGKDVELRCDPISGHTALYWYRQSLGQGLEFLIYFQGNSAPDKSGLPSDRFSAERTGGSVSTLTIQRTQQEDSAVYLCASSLGDRPGGYTFGSGTRLTVV.